This T cell receptor beta chain was profiled in a study of molecular identifiers for immune sequencing clone quantification. MiXCR was run by TCRdb on the PCR reads, yielding one entry per CDR3 protein. The data contain around 320,000 distinct CDR3 sequences, roughly 24% of them singletons. From germline, CDR1 is SEHNR and CDR2 FQNEAQ (reference sequence). The trim removed 5 bases at V and 0 bases at J, leaving 9 bases unmatched. The CDR3 extends over 16 amino acids. Naive CD8 T cells underwent sorting with the CD8+CD4-CCR7+CD45RA+ definition. This clonotype was recorded at least ten times. What was sequenced was naive CD8+ T cells from blood, with Jurkat cell RNA spiked in. The subset denotes: FACS-sorted CD8+CD4-CCR7+CD45RA+ naive T cells. The chain recombines TRBV7-9 with TRBJ1-1, with 7 bases fitting TRBD1. This TCR was sampled from a human donor in good health. Some libraries in this study had Jurkat cell RNA spiked in. This CDR3 reads CASSPRQGVMNTEAFF. CDR3 bases: TGTGCCAGCAGCCCCCGACAGGGTGTCATGAACACTGAAGCTTTCTTT. Using reference TRBV7-9 and TRBJ1-1 for the parts outside the CDR3, the full variable domain is DTGVSQNPRHKITKRGQNVTFRCDPISEHNRLYWYRQTLGQGPEFLTYFQNEAQLEKSRLLSDRFSAERPKGSFSTLEIQRTEQGDSAMYLCASSPRQGVMNTEAFFGQGTRLTVV.